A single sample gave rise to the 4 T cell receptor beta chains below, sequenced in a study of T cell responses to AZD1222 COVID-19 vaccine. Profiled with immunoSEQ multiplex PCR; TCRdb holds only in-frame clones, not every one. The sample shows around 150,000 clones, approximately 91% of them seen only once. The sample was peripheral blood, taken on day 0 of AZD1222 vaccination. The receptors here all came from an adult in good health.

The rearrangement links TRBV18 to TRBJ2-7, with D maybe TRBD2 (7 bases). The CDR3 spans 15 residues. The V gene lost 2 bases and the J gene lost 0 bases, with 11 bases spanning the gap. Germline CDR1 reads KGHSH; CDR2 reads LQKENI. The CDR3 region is CASSPNGGPSYEQYF. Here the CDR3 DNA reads TGTGCCAGCTCACCAAACGGGGGGCCCTCCTACGAGCAGTACTTC. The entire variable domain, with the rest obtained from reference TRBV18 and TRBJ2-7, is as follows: NAGVMQNPRHLVRRRGQEARLRCSPMKGHSHVYWYRQLPEEGLKFMVYLQKENIIDESGMPKERFSAEFPKEGPSILRIQQVVRGDSAAYFCASSPNGGPSYEQYFGPGTRLTVT.

CDR3 bases: TGTGCCAGTATGGAACAGGGGGCTCCCCCTGAAGCTTTCTTT. It codes for CASMEQGAPPEAFF. The chain recombines TRBV19 with TRBJ1-1; 9 positions match TRBD1. The junction had 9 bases not matched to a gene; V was cut back by 7 bases and J by 6 bases. This CDR3 has 14 residues. Germline V gene sequence: CDR1 LNHDA, CDR2 SQIVND (reference sequence).

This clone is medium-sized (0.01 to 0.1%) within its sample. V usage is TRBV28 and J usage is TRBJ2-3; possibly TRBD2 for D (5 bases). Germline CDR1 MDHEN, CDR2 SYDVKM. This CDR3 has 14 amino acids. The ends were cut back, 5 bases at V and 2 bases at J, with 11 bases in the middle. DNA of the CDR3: TGTGCCAGCAGTCCAGCGGATAACACAGATACGCAGTATTTT. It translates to CASSPADNTDTQYF.

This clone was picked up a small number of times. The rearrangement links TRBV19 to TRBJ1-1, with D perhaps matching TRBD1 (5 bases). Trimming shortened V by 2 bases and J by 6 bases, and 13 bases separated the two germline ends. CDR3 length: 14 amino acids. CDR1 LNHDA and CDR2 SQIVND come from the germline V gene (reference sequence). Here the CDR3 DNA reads TGTGCCAGTAGTATAAAGGCGGCAGGGCCTGAAGCTTTCTTT. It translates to CASSIKAAGPEAFF.